One and the same sample provided the 15 T cell receptor beta chains below, sequenced in a study of T cells after yellow fever vaccination. Using its own MiXCR run on the 5' RACE reads, TCRdb lists one record per CDR3 protein. The sample contains 150,000 to 200,000 distinct CDR3 sequences, about 6% of which appear only once. The sample here was CD4+ T cells sorted from PBMCs, taken on the day of the first yellow fever vaccination. The receptors stem from a man aged 18 to 30 who received the YFV17D yellow fever vaccine.

This clonotype has just a few counts. The chain recombines TRBV11-2 with TRBJ2-4, with D possibly TRBD1 on 5 matching bases. Germline V lookup: CDR1 SGHAT, CDR2 FQNNGV. The V and J ends lost 6 bases and 0 bases respectively, with 12 bases between them. The CDR3 is 15 residues long. CDR3 nucleotide sequence: TGTGCCAGCAGGGCGCGGACAATAGCCAAAAACATTCAGTACTTC. Its protein is CASRARTIAKNIQYF.

Details on this clonotype: A read error may explain this, as a much larger clone is one base away. The chain employs TRBV5-1 and TRBJ2-5; TRBD1 aligns across 7 bases. Germline CDR1 and CDR2: SGHRS and YFSETQ. V gave up 5 bases and J gave up 5 bases; unmatched junction bases: 9. CDR3 length: 14 residues. CDR3 coding DNA: TGCGCCAGCAGTCGACAGGGTAGAGACGAGACCCAGTACTTC. As protein: CASSRQGRDETQYF.

This clonotype was observed a few times. The chain is built from TRBV20-1 and TRBJ1-2, with TRBD1 matching over 9 bases. The CDR3 sequence is 16 residues long. Germline trimming cut 2 bases from V and 0 bases from J; bases unmatched to any gene: 7. Germline lookup yields CDR1 DFQATT and CDR2 SNEGSKA (reference sequence). This CDR3 is CSARTGTGLANYGYTF. The CDR3 region has the DNA TGCAGTGCTAGAACCGGGACAGGGTTAGCTAACTATGGCTACACCTTC.

In this sample, this clonotype turned up many times. The chain combines TRBV9 with TRBJ1-2; 7 nucleotides line up with TRBD1. Trimming took 4 bases from V and 0 from J; bases not matched to a gene: 6. Germline V lookup: CDR1 SGDLS, CDR2 YYNGEE. The CDR3 has 15 residues. The CDR3 reads CASSIGQEPNYGYTF. DNA of the CDR3: TGTGCCAGCAGCATCGGACAGGAACCTAACTATGGCTACACCTTC.

Ten or more counts support this clonotype. The chain joins TRBV5-1 to TRBJ2-3, with D possibly matching TRBD2 (6 bases). Germline lookup yields CDR1 SGHRS and CDR2 YFSETQ. CDR3 length equals 16 residues. The V gene lost 0 bases and the J gene lost 4 bases, with 15 bases spanning the gap. The CDR3, as DNA: TGCGCCAGCAGCTTGGATCGGAGGGTAGCGCCAGATACGCAGTATTTT. Translated, it gives CASSLDRRVAPDTQYF.

There are many counts of this clonotype. V and J are TRBV5-1 and TRBJ2-3, with 7 nucleotides matching TRBD2. The CDR3 is 16 residues long. CDR1 is SGHRS, CDR2 YFSETQ, per germline. V shed 5 bases and J 3 bases; nucleotides not matched to a gene: 12. Here the CDR3 reads CASRSLGGVLTDTQYF. The CDR3 bases are TGCGCCAGCAGATCTCTGGGGGGGGTCTTGACAGATACGCAGTATTTT.

There are a few counts of this clonotype. The CDR3, as DNA: TGCGCCAGCAGCCAAGATCCGGTAGGGGGGCTGACAGATACGCAGTATTTT. Protein product: CASSQDPVGGLTDTQYF. V and J are TRBV4-1 and TRBJ2-3, with D perhaps TRBD1 or TRBD2 (6 bases each). Trimming cost V 0 bases and J 3 bases, with 16 bases left between them. This CDR3 contains 17 residues. Looked up from germline, CDR1 is MGHRA and CDR2 is YSYEKL.

This clonotype was seen at least ten times. The chain links TRBV27 to TRBJ2-2, with 8 bases fitting TRBD2. The germline V gene has CDR1 MNHEY and CDR2 SMNVEV (reference sequence). V was clipped by 2 bases and J by 6 bases; unmatched bases: 2. There are 14 residues in the CDR3. The CDR3 DNA is TGTGCCAGCAGTTTACGGGGGGGTCCCGGGGAGCTGTTTTTT. Its protein product is CASSLRGGPGELFF.

This clonotype turned up a few times. V and J are TRBV7-3 and TRBJ1-5; D possibly corresponds to TRBD1 (5 bases). Trimming took off 4 bases at V and 3 bases at J, with 7 bases between the two ends. Looked up from germline, CDR1 is SGHTA and CDR2 is FQGTGA. This CDR3 has 13 residues. In DNA, the CDR3 is TGTGCCAGCAGCTCGACAGTCAATCAGCCCCAGCATTTT. It translates to CASSSTVNQPQHF.

This clonotype was counted ten times or more. The chain carries TRBV7-8 and TRBJ2-1, with D unresolved. This CDR3 spans 14 amino acids. V lost 4 bases, J lost 8 bases, and 15 bases lay in between. CDR1 and CDR2 from the germline V gene are SGHVS and FQNEAQ. The CDR3 bases are TGTGCCAGCAGCTCCTTTAGTGGAATCGATGAGCAGTTCTTC. It codes for CASSSFSGIDEQFF.

At least ten counts were recorded for this clonotype. The chain employs TRBV6-1 and TRBJ2-1; D is unclear. Germline loops: CDR1 MNHNS, CDR2 SASEGT. V dropped 5 bases and J dropped 3 bases, with 17 bases sitting between them. There are 16 residues in the CDR3. CDR3 DNA: TGTGCCAGCAGTATGAGACGTAACCAGTTCTACAATGAGCAGTTCTTC. Protein product: CASSMRRNQFYNEQFF.

In its sample, this clonotype was seen a few times. The chain employs TRBV7-2 and TRBJ2-1, with 10 positions matching TRBD2. Trimming at V came to 1 base and at J to 8 bases, leaving 11 bases not matched to a gene. Germline V gene data show CDR1 as SGHTA and CDR2 as FQGNSA. The CDR3 covers 17 residues. This CDR3 is CASSLVGGGSGGYEQFF. The DNA for the CDR3 is TGTGCCAGCAGCTTAGTGGGTGGTGGTAGCGGGGGGTATGAGCAGTTCTTC.

Ten or more counts support this clonotype. The genes are TRBV7-9 and TRBJ2-3; D remains unclear. The CDR3 contains 12 residues. The ends were cut back, 5 bases at V and 4 bases at J, with 7 bases in the middle. Per the germline V gene, CDR1 is SEHNR and CDR2 is FQNEAQ (reference sequence). CDR3 protein: CASSTAPDTQYF. The DNA of the CDR3 is TGTGCCAGCAGCACTGCACCAGATACGCAGTATTTT.

This clonotype appeared many times. The chain joins TRBV5-1 to TRBJ2-5; D possibly corresponds to TRBD2 (5 bases). This CDR3 region has 13 residues. CDR1 and CDR2 from the germline V gene are SGHRS and YFSETQ. Trimming took off 5 bases at V and 4 bases at J, with 12 bases between the two ends. CDR3 nucleotide sequence: TGCGCCAGCAGTATGGACTTAGGAGAGACCCAGTACTTC. It is translated as CASSMDLGETQYF.

This chain connects TRBV11-2 to TRBJ2-7; maybe TRBD2 (5 bases). The length of the CDR3 is 12 residues. Germline V gene sequence: CDR1 SGHAT, CDR2 FQNNGV. Trimming shortened V by 6 bases and J by 3 bases, and 9 bases separated the two germline ends. The CDR3 nucleotides read TGTGCCAGCAGGGGTCGGGACTACGAGCAGTACGTC. It translates to CASRGRDYEQYV.